This TCR beta chain comes out of a study of cytomegalovirus exposure and HLA in healthy donors. In this sample, this clone turned up a few times. CDR1 and CDR2 (germline): MNHNS, SASEGT. V dropped 2 bases and J dropped 0 bases, with 8 bases sitting between them. The CDR3 contains 15 residues. The study ran its PCR with 60 Vbeta and 13 Jbeta primers. The repertoire was sequenced with immunoSEQ multiplex PCR; TCRdb's copy has only in-frame clones and lacks some. The repertoire holds about 110,000 clones, about three quarters seen once, with 2.5% to 3% in the top ten. The receptor's source is a woman aged 60-70 years in good health and CMV-seropositive. The material sequenced was PBMCs. This chain uses TRBV6-1 with TRBJ1-3; no definite D call. The DNA of the CDR3 is TGTGCCAGCAGTGAATTTAAAGCCTCTGGAAACACCATATATTTT. Translation gives CASSEFKASGNTIYF.